Included here is one T cell receptor beta chain sequence, with context. This sample is part of a study of blood T cell repertoires in COVID-19. Per the original data handling: Scientists estimated how many nucleated cells there were by amplifying reference gene primers. Generated by immunoSEQ multiplex PCR, the TCRdb table keeps only in-frame clones and is missing some. That table gives V, J and clone size, and the DNA gave D and trimming. This table holds around 56,000 clones, around 77% found once. CDR3 size: 16 residues. Germline CDR1 is SGDLS and CDR2 is YYNGEE. With V trimmed by 0 bases and J by 5 bases, 6 bases remained unmatched.

The clonotype comes from a man aged 55 to 69 with acute or convalescent COVID-19. The specimen was peripheral blood. V and J are TRBV9 and TRBJ2-7, with 12 positions matching TRBD1. CDR3 amino acids: CASSVGPGQGAHEQYF. For the CDR3, the DNA is TGTGCCAGCAGCGTAGGCCCGGGACAGGGGGCCCACGAGCAGTACTTC. The full variable domain, in which reference TRBV9 and TRBJ2-7 provide the parts outside the CDR3, is DSGVTQTPKHLITATGQRVTLRCSPRSGDLSVYWYQQSLDQGLQFLIQYYNGEERAKGNILERFSAQQFPDLHSELNLSSLELGDSALYFCASSVGPGQGAHEQYFGPGTRLTVT.